Listed here are 23 T cell receptor beta chains from one sample, sequenced in a study of identical twins. TCRdb ran MiXCR on the 5' RACE reads and lists one entry per CDR3 protein. The sample has about 900,000 distinct CDR3 sequences; 10% to 15% are singletons. The same sample was also used in a study of yellow fever vaccine responses in identical twins.

The source material was PBMCs. The receptors were sampled from a woman aged 18 to 35 in good health.

This clonotype was observed a handful of times. This chain uses TRBV5-1 with TRBJ1-1, with a possible D match to TRBD1 (6 bases). The CDR3 has 13 residues. Trimming removed 4 bases at V and 7 bases at J, with 14 bases between. CDR1 SGHRS and CDR2 YFSETQ come from the germline V gene. The CDR3, as DNA: TGCGCCAGCAGCCATATTTCGGACAGTGAAGCTTTCTTT. This gives the protein CASSHISDSEAFF.

This sequence joins TRBV5-1 and TRBJ1-4; 8 nucleotides match TRBD1. The CDR3 contains 14 residues. V shed 4 bases, J shed 6 bases, and the junction held 5 bases outside the gene matches. CDR1 is SGHRS, CDR2 YFSETQ, per germline. The CDR3: CASSAGQDYEKLFF. In nucleotides, the CDR3 is TGCGCCAGCAGCGCGGGACAGGACTATGAAAAACTGTTTTTT.

This clonotype was counted only a few times. J is TRBJ2-7 and V is TRBV4-2; TRBD2 agrees at 7 bases. From germline, CDR1 is LGHNA and CDR2 YNFKEQ. The CDR3 consists of 16 residues. V shed 1 base, J shed 0 bases, and the junction held 6 bases outside the gene matches. The CDR3 is CASSQGFGGNSYEQYF. The CDR3 DNA reads as TGTGCCAGCAGCCAAGGGTTCGGGGGGAACTCCTACGAGCAGTACTTC.

There are many counts of this clonotype. The J gene is TRBJ2-1, the V gene TRBV7-8; D not certain. Germline lookup yields CDR1 SGHVS and CDR2 FQNEAQ. With 1 base removed from V and 2 bases from J, the gap between germline ends came to 9 bases. CDR3 size: 15 residues. The CDR3: CASSLGGNTYNEQFF. The CDR3 region has the DNA TGTGCCAGCAGCTTAGGTGGAAATACCTACAATGAGCAGTTCTTC. Variable domain in full (rest from reference TRBV7-8 and TRBJ2-1): GAGVSQSPRYKVAKRGQDVALRCDPISGHVSLFWYQQALGQGPEFLTYFQNEAQLDKSGLPSDRFFAERPEGSVSTLKIQRTQQEDSAVYLCASSLGGNTYNEQFFGPGTRLTVL.

The chain links TRBV7-2 to TRBJ2-2; D is possibly TRBD2 (5 bases). Trimming left V 2 bases short and J 6 bases short, with 10 bases between. The CDR3 has 14 residues. Germline values: CDR1 SGHTA, CDR2 FQGNSA. The CDR3 loop reads CASSLRVAPGELFF. The CDR3 nucleotides are TGTGCCAGCAGCTTAAGGGTAGCGCCCGGGGAGCTGTTTTTT.

This chain uses TRBV3-1 with TRBJ1-6; 10 bases line up with TRBD1. The CDR3 contains 16 residues. Germline lookup yields CDR1 LGHDT and CDR2 YNNKEL (reference sequence). V lost 1 base, J lost 7 bases, and 4 bases stayed unmatched. CDR3 sequence reads: CASSQGATGGNSPLHF. The CDR3, as DNA: TGTGCCAGCAGCCAAGGGGCGACAGGGGGCAATTCACCCCTCCACTTT.

The sample holds many counts of this clonotype. V usage is TRBV7-8 and J usage is TRBJ1-5; D uncertain. Looked up from germline, CDR1 is SGHVS and CDR2 is FQNEAQ. Trimming stripped 1 base from V and 3 bases from J, with 7 bases between. There are 14 residues in the CDR3. CDR3 sequence (DNA): TGTGCCAGCAGCTTAGTCGGCTCCAATCAGCCCCAGCATTTT. It is translated as CASSLVGSNQPQHF.

This clonotype was seen ten or more times. V is TRBV4-2 and J is TRBJ2-2; 13 bases are a match to TRBD2. V lost 1 base and J lost 3; bases outside the gene matches: 5. CDR3 size: 18 residues. CDR1 is LGHNA, CDR2 YNFKEQ, per germline. The CDR3 loop is CASSQGTSGGKYTGELFF. The CDR3 bases are TGTGCCAGCAGCCAAGGGACTAGCGGGGGAAAGTACACCGGGGAGCTGTTTTTT.

This clonotype was counted only a few times. V usage is TRBV4-1 and J usage is TRBJ2-5; a weak D match, TRBD2 (6 bases). Trimming removed 0 bases at V and 1 base at J, with 6 bases between. This CDR3 is 14 amino acids long. CDR1 is MGHRA, CDR2 YSYEKL, per germline. The CDR3 loop is CASSQDSGQETQYF. The CDR3 DNA sequence: TGCGCCAGCAGCCAAGATAGCGGCCAAGAGACCCAGTACTTC.

The chain is built from TRBV7-6 and TRBJ2-1; TRBD2 aligns across 7 bases. The CDR3 sequence is 14 residues long. Per germline, CDR1 SGHVS and CDR2 FNYEAQ. V lost 5 bases and J lost 8; bases outside the gene matches: 9. CDR3: CASSPGGGWDEQFF. CDR3 DNA sequence: TGTGCCAGCAGCCCTGGGGGGGGGTGGGATGAGCAGTTCTTC.

This chain connects TRBV9 to TRBJ1-1; D is ambiguous. Trimming took off 3 bases at V and 1 base at J, with 16 bases between the two ends. Germline V gives CDR1 SGDLS, CDR2 YYNGEE. The CDR3 loop spans 16 amino acids. The CDR3 sequence is CASSGGLFLGNTEAFF. The CDR3 bases are TGTGCCAGCAGCGGAGGGCTGTTTCTCGGGAACACTGAAGCTTTCTTT.

The genes are TRBV18 and TRBJ2-3, with D possibly called TRBD1 or TRBD2 (5 bases each). The CDR3 is 16 residues long. The germline V gene has CDR1 KGHSH and CDR2 LQKENI. Trimming removed 3 bases from V and 5 bases from J, with 18 bases in between. The DNA of the CDR3 is TGTGCCAGCTCACCGAGCCGGGACCCTGCACGAGATACGCAGTATTTT. It translates to CASSPSRDPARDTQYF.

This clonotype was observed at least ten times. The rearrangement uses TRBV7-2 and TRBJ2-1; 10 nucleotides align to TRBD2. CDR1 and CDR2 (germline): SGHTA, FQGNSA. The CDR3 has 15 residues. V dropped 5 bases and J dropped 8; count of bases not matched to a gene: 9. As DNA, the CDR3 is TGTGCCAGCAGCCAAAGGGCTAGCGGGAGATATGAGCAGTTCTTC. Protein sequence: CASSQRASGRYEQFF. The full variable domain, completed using reference TRBV7-2 and TRBJ2-1, is GAGVSQSPSNKVTEKGKDVELRCDPISGHTALYWYRQSLGQGLEFLIYFQGNSAPDKSGLPSDRFSAERTGGSVSTLTIQRTQQEDSAVYLCASSQRASGRYEQFFGPGTRLTVL.

Only a few counts were recorded for this clonotype. The chain recombines TRBV13 with TRBJ1-1; perhaps TRBD1 as D (6 bases). The CDR3 extends over 15 amino acids. Germline values: CDR1 PRHDT, CDR2 FYEKMQ (reference sequence). Trimming left V 5 bases short and J 0 bases short, with 13 bases between. This chain's CDR3 is CASSQEGDLNTEAFF. For the CDR3, the DNA is TGTGCCAGCAGCCAGGAGGGGGATCTGAACACTGAAGCTTTCTTT.

The chain has TRBV20-1 and TRBJ2-7, with TRBD1 matching 7 bases. This CDR3 comprises 13 residues. V lost 7 bases to trimming and J lost 2 bases; unmatched junction nucleotides: 8. Per the germline V gene, CDR1 is DFQATT and CDR2 is SNEGSKA (reference sequence). For the CDR3, the DNA is TGCAGTGTATCGACAGGGCCTCCCTACGAGCAGTACTTC. Its translation is CSVSTGPPYEQYF.

This clonotype is labeled as medium-sized. The V gene is TRBV12-3 or TRBV12-4, the J gene TRBJ1-5, with D unresolved. This CDR3 comprises 13 residues. V lost 6 bases to trimming and J lost 4 bases, with 10 bases between them. The CDR3 bases are TGTGCCAGCAGCCTAGGTTCGAATCAGCCCCAGCATTTT. This codes for CASSLGSNQPQHF.

This clonotype has a count of ten or more. V is TRBV4-1 and J is TRBJ2-7; no firm D call. The germline gives CDR1 MGHRA, CDR2 YSYEKL. With 1 base removed from V and 7 bases from J, the gap between germline ends came to 17 bases. The CDR3 loop spans 15 amino acids. The CDR3 nucleotides are TGCGCCAGCAGCCAAGTCGTCGTCTCCAGCAGGGAGCAGTACTTC. Translated: CASSQVVVSSREQYF.

This clonotype appeared a few times. This sequence joins TRBV28 and TRBJ2-7; the D gene is possibly TRBD1 (6 bases). The CDR3 is 14 amino acids. Trimming shortened V by 5 bases and J by 7 bases, and 18 bases separated the two germline ends. From germline, CDR1 is MDHEN and CDR2 SYDVKM. The CDR3 DNA reads TGTGCCAGCAGTCCCCCAGGGGTGGGGGAAGAGCAGTACTTC. This translates into CASSPPGVGEEQYF.

In its sample, this clonotype was seen a few times. V and J are TRBV6-5 and TRBJ2-1; D gene ambiguous. CDR3 length: 16 amino acids. Germline loops: CDR1 MNHEY, CDR2 SVGAGI. V dropped 0 bases and J dropped 5 bases, with 14 bases sitting between them. In DNA, the CDR3 is TGTGCCAGCAGTTACTCTGTATTAGTATTGGACAATGAGCAGTTCTTC. This codes for CASSYSVLVLDNEQFF.

At least ten counts were recorded for this clonotype. The chain links TRBV5-1 to TRBJ2-5; no reliable D call. Germline V lookup: CDR1 SGHRS, CDR2 YFSETQ. The CDR3 length is 17 residues. Trimming took off 4 bases at V and 2 bases at J, with 21 bases between the two ends. CDR3 bases: TGCGCCAGCAGCCTCGCGCCCCTACGGACCATACAAGAGACCCAGTACTTC. Translation: CASSLAPLRTIQETQYF.

The chain carries TRBV5-1 and TRBJ2-5; D is ambiguous. The V gene's germline CDR1 is SGHRS and CDR2 YFSETQ. Trimming cost V 2 bases and J 7 bases, with 12 bases left between them. The CDR3 extends over 13 amino acids. The CDR3 DNA reads TGCGCCAGCAGCTTCCCCCCGGGTAGGACCCAGTACTTC. The encoded protein is CASSFPPGRTQYF.

This clonotype has ten or more counts. V and J are TRBV20-1 and TRBJ2-7; the match to TRBD1 covers 8 bases. The CDR3 extends over 8 amino acids. Germline V gene data show CDR1 as DFQATT and CDR2 as SNEGSKA (reference sequence). Here the CDR3 reads CRTGVPYV. The CDR3 DNA sequence: TGCAGGACAGGGGTCCCGTACGTC.

The J gene is TRBJ1-2, the V gene TRBV28, with 9 bases that match TRBD1. CDR3 size: 15 residues. Germline trimming cut 6 bases from V and 8 bases from J; bases unmatched to any gene: 13. CDR1 and CDR2 (germline): MDHEN, SYDVKM. Written as DNA, the CDR3 is TGTGCCAGCAGCCCACCTCGGGGACAGGGAGACGGCTACACCTTC. As protein: CASSPPRGQGDGYTF.